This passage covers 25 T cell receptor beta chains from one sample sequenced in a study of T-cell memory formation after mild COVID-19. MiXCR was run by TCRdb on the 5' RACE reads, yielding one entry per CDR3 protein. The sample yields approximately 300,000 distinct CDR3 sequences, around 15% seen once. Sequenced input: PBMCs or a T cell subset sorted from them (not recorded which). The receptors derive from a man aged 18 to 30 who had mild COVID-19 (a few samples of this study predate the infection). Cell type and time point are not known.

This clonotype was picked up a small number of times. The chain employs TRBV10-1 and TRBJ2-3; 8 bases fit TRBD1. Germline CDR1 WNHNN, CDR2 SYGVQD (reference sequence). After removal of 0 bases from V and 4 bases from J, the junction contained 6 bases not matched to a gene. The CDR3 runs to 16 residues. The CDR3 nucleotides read TGCGCCAGCAGTGAGTCGTGGACAGGGCCATCAGATACGCAGTATTTT. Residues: CASSESWTGPSDTQYF.

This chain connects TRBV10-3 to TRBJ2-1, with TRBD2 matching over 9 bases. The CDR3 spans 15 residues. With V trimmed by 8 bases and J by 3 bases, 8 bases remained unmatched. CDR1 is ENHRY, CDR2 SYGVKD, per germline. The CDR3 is CAISLAGGNYNEQFF. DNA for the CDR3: TGTGCCATCTCCCTGGCGGGGGGGAACTACAATGAGCAGTTCTTC.

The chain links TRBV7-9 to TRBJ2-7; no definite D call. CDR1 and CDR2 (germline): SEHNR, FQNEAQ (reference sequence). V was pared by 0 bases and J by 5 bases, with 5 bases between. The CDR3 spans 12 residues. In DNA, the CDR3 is TGTGCCAGCAGCTTAGCTGTCCACGAGCAGTACTTC. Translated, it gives CASSLAVHEQYF.

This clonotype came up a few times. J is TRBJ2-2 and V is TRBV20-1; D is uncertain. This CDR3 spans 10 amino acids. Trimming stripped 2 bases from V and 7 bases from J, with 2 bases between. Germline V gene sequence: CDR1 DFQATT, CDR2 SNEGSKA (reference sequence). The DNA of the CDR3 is TGCAGTGCTAGATTCGGGGAGCTGTTTTTT. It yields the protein CSARFGELFF.

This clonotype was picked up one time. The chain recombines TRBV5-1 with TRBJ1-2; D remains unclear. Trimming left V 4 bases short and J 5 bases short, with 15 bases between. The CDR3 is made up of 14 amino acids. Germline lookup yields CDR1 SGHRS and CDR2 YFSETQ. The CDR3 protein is CASSPPGSFYGYTF. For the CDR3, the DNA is TGCGCCAGCAGCCCCCCGGGAAGCTTTTATGGCTACACCTTC.

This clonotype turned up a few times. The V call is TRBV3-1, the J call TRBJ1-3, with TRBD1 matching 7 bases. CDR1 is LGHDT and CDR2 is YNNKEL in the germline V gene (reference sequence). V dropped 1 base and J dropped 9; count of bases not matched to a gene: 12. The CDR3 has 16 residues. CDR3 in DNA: TGTGCCAGCAGCCAAGGAATCAGGGGGGCTGTCGGCACCATATATTTT. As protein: CASSQGIRGAVGTIYF. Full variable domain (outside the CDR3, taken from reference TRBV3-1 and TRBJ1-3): DTAVSQTPKYLVTQMGNDKSIKCEQNLGHDTMYWYKQDSKKFLKIMFSYNNKELIINETVPNRFSPKSPDKAHLNLHINSLELGDSAVYFCASSQGIRGAVGTIYFGEGSWLTVV.

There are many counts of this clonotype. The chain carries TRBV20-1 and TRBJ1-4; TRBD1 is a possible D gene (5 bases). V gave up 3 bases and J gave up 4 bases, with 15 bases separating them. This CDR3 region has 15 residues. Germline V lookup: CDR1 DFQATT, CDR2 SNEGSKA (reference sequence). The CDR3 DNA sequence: TGCAGTGCTAGCCCGGCCACAGGACTTAATGAAAAACTGTTTTTT. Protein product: CSASPATGLNEKLFF.

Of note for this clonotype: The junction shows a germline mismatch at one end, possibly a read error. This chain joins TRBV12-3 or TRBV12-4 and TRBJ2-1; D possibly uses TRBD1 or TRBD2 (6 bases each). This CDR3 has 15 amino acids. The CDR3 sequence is CASSWRGMGYNEQLF. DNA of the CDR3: TGTGCCAGCAGCTGGAGGGGGATGGGGTACAATGAGCAGTTATTC.

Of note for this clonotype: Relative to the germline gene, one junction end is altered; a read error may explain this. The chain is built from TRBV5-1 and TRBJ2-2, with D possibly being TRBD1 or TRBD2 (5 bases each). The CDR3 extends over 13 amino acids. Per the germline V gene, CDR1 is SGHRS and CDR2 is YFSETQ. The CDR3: CASSQDTTGELIF. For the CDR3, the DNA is TGCGCCAGCAGCCAGGACACCACCGGGGAGCTGATTTTT. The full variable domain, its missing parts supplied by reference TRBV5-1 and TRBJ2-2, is KAGVTQTPRYLIKTRGQQVTLSCSPISGHRSVSWYQQTPGQGLQFLFEYFSETQRNKGNFPGRFSGRQFSNSRSEMNVSTLELGDSALYLCASSQDTTGELIFGEGSRLTVL.

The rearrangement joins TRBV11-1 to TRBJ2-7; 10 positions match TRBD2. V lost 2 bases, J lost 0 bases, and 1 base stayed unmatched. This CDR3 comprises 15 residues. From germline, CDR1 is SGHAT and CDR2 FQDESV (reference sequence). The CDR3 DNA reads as TGTGCCAGCAGCTTATTAGCGGGGGGCTCCTACGAGCAGTACTTC. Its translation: CASSLLAGGSYEQYF. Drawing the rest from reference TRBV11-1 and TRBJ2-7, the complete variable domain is EAEVAQSPRYKITEKSQAVAFWCDPISGHATLYWYRQILGQGPELLVQFQDESVVDDSQLPKDRFSAERLKGVDSTLKIQPAELGDSAMYLCASSLLAGGSYEQYFGPGTRLTVT.

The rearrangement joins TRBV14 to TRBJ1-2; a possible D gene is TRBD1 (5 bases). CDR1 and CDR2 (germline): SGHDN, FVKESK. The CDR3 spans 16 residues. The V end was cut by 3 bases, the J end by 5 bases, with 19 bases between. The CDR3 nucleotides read TGTGCCAGCAGCCATACTCTCGGGGGATCCAGTTATGGCTACACCTTC. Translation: CASSHTLGGSSYGYTF.

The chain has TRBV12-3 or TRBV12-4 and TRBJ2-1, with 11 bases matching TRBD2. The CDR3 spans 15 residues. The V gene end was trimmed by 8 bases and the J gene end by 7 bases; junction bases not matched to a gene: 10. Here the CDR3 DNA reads TGTGCCAGCGGCCCGGGACTAGCGGAGGGAAATGAGCAGTTCTTC. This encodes CASGPGLAEGNEQFF.

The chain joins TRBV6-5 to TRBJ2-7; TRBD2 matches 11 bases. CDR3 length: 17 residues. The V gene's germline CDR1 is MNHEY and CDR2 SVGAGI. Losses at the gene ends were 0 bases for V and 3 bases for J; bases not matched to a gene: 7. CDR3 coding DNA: TGTGCCAGCAGTTACTCAGCTAGCGGGGGGCGATTCTACGAGCAGTACTTC. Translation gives CASSYSASGGRFYEQYF.

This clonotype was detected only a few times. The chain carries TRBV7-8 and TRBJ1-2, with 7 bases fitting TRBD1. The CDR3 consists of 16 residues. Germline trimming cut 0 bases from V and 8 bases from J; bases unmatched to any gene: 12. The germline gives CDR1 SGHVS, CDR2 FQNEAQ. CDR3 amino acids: CASSLAKTGKLDGYTF. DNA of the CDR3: TGTGCCAGCAGCTTAGCGAAGACAGGGAAACTGGACGGCTACACCTTC.

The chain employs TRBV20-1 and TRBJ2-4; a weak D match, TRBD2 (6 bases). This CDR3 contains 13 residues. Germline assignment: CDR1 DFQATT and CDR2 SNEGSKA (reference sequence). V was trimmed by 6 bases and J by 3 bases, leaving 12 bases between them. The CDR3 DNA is TGCAGTGCAAGGGGACTTCGCAAAAACATTCAGTACTTC. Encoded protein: CSARGLRKNIQYF.

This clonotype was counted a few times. DNA for the CDR3: TGTGCCAGCAGTGGCCGGGAGGGGGTCGCCTACGAGCAGTACTTC. Its translation: CASSGREGVAYEQYF. The rearrangement joins TRBV6-5 to TRBJ2-7; 8 nucleotides agree with TRBD2. The CDR3 has 15 residues. The germline CDR1 and CDR2 sequences are MNHEY and SVGAGI. Trimming removed 5 bases from V and 2 bases from J; junction bases left unmatched: 8.

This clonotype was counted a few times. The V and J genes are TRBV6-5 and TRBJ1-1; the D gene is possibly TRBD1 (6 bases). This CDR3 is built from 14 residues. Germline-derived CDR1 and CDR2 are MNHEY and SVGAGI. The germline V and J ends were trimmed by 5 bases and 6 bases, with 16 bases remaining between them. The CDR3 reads CASSNQRGTAEAFF. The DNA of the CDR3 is TGTGCCAGCAGTAACCAGAGGGGGACGGCTGAAGCTTTCTTT.

As DNA, the CDR3 is TGTGCCAGCAGCAAAAGACAGACCACAGATACGCAGTATTTT. It encodes CASSKRQTTDTQYF. The chain combines TRBV7-2 with TRBJ2-3; TRBD1 is a possible D gene (5 bases). The length of the CDR3 is 14 residues. Between the trimmed V and J ends, which lost 5 bases and 2 bases, there was a span of 11 bases. Per the germline V gene, CDR1 is SGHTA and CDR2 is FQGNSA.

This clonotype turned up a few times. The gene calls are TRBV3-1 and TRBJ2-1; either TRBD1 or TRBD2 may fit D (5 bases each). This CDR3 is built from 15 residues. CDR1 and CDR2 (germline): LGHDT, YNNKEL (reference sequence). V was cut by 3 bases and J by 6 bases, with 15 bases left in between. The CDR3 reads CASSQHRDAPNEQFF. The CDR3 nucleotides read TGTGCCAGCAGCCAGCATCGGGACGCTCCCAATGAGCAGTTCTTC.

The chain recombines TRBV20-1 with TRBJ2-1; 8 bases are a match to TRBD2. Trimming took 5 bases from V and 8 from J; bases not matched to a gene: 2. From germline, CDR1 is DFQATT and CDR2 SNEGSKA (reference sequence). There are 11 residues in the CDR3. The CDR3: CSAWTSYEQFF. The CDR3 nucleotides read TGCAGTGCTTGGACTAGCTATGAGCAGTTCTTC.

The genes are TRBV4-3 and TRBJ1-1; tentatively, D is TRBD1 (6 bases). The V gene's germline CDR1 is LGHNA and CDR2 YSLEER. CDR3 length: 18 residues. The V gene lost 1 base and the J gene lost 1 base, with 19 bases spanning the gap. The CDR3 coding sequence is TGCGCCAGCAGCCAAGTGGCTCGGGGGGCGATGGGGAACACTGAAGCTTTCTTT. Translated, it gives CASSQVARGAMGNTEAFF.

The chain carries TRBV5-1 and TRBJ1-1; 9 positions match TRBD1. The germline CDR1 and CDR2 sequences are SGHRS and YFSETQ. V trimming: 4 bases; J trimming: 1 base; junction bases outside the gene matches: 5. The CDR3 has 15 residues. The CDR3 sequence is CASSEQGAANTEAFF. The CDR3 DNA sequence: TGCGCCAGCAGCGAACAGGGGGCGGCGAACACTGAAGCTTTCTTT. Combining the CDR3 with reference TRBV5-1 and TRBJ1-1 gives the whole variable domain KAGVTQTPRYLIKTRGQQVTLSCSPISGHRSVSWYQQTPGQGLQFLFEYFSETQRNKGNFPGRFSGRQFSNSRSEMNVSTLELGDSALYLCASSEQGAANTEAFFGQGTRLTVV.

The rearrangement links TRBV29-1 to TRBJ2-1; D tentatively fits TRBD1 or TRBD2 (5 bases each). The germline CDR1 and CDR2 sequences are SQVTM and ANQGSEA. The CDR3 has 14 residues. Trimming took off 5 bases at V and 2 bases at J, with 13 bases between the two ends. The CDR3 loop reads CSVTGTEPYNEQFF. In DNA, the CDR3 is TGCAGCGTTACCGGGACGGAGCCCTACAATGAGCAGTTCTTC.

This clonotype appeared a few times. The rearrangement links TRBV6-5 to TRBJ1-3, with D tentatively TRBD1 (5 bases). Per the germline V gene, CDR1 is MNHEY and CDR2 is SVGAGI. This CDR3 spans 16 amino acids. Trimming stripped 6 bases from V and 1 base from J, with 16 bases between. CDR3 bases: TGTGCCAGCAGCCCCTCGGGGCCCGGATCTGGAAACACCATATATTTT. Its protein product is CASSPSGPGSGNTIYF.

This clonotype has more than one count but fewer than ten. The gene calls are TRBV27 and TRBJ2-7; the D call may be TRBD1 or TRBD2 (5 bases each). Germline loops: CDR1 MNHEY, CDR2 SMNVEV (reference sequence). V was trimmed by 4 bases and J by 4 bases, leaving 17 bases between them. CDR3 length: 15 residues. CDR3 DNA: TGTGCCAGCAGTTCGACAGAGGGGTTAAAGTACGAGCAGTACTTC. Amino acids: CASSSTEGLKYEQYF.